This TCR beta chain was recorded in a study of blood T cell repertoires in COVID-19. Under the authors' procedure: It was from reference gene primer amplification that nucleated cell counts were estimated. TCRdb's copy holds only in-frame clones and misses some; the assay was immunoSEQ multiplex PCR. The DNA gave D and trimming, while V, J and clone size come from that table. Here the sample spans 250,000 to 300,000 clones, 89% being singletons. Residents of about 25 US areas, aged roughly 18 to 89 years, made up the participants. Sequencing was done on a sample of PBMCs or T cells enriched from blood (not recorded which). The TCR sequence derives from a middle-aged woman who had recovered from COVID-19.

In DNA, the CDR3 is TGTGCCTGGAGTGAGACTGCGGACAGCCTCGTGTCCACCTTC. Protein sequence: CAWSETADSLVSTF. V usage is TRBV30 and J usage is TRBJ1-2; D might be TRBD1 (6 bases). This CDR3 contains 14 residues. Germline values: CDR1 GTSNPN, CDR2 SVGIG (reference sequence). V was shortened by 1 base and J by 13 bases, with 22 bases between the two germline ends. The entire variable domain, with the rest obtained from reference TRBV30 and TRBJ1-2, is as follows: SQTIHQWPATLVQPVGSPLSLECTVEGTSNPNLYWYRQAAGRGLQLLFYSVGIGQISSEVPQNLSASRPQDRQFILSSKKLLLSDSGFYLCAWSETADSLVSTFGSGTRLTVV.